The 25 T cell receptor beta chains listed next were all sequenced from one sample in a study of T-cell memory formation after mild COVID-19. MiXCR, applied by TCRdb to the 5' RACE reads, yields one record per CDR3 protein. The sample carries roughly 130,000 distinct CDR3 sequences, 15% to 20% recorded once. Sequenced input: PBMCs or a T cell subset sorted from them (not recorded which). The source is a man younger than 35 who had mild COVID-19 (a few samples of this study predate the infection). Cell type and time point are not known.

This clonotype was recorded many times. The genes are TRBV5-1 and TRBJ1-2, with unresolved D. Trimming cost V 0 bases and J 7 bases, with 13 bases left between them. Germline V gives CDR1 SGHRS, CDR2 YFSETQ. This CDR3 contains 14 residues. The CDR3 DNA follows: TGCGCCAGCAGCTTGGACACCGAAGGAGGTGGCTACACCTTC. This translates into CASSLDTEGGGYTF.

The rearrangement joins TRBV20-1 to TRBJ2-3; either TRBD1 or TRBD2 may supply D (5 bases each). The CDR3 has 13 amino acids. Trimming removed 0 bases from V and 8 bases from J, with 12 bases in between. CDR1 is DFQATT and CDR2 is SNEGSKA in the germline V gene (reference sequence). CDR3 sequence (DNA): TGCAGTGCTAGAGATGTTGCTGGGGGTACGCAGTATTTT. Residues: CSARDVAGGTQYF.

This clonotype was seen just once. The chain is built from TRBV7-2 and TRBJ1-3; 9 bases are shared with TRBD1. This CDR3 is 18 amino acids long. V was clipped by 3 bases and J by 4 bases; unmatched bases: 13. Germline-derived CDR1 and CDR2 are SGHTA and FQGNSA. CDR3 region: CASSFDSSGTGFGNTIYF. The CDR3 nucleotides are TGTGCCAGCAGCTTTGATTCCTCCGGGACAGGGTTCGGAAACACCATATATTTT.

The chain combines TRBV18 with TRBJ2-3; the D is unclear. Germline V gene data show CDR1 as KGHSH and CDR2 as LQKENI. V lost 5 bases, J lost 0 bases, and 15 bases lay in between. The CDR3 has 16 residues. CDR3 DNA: TGTGCCAGCTCAGCCCTGTGGGCACAAAGCACAGATACGCAGTATTTT. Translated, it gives CASSALWAQSTDTQYF.

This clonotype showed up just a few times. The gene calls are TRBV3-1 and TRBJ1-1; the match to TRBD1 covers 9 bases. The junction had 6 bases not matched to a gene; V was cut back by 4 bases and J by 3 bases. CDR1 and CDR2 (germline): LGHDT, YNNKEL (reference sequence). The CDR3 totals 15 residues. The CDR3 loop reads CASSPTTGGYTEAFF. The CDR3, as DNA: TGTGCCAGCAGCCCCACGACAGGGGGATACACTGAAGCTTTCTTT.

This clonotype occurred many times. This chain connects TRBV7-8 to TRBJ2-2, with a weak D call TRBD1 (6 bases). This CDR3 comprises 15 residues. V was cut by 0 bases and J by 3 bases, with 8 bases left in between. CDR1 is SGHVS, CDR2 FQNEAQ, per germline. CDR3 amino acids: CASSLADSHTGELFF. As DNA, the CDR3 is TGTGCCAGCAGCTTAGCGGACAGTCACACCGGGGAGCTGTTTTTT.

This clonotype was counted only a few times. The CDR3: CASKGGRTGELFF. In DNA form, the CDR3 reads TGTGCCAGCAAGGGGGGCCGGACCGGGGAGCTGTTTTTT. This chain connects TRBV12-3 or TRBV12-4 to TRBJ2-2, with D tentatively TRBD1 or TRBD2 (6 bases each). This CDR3 contains 13 residues. Trimming shortened V by 7 bases and J by 5 bases, and 11 bases separated the two germline ends.

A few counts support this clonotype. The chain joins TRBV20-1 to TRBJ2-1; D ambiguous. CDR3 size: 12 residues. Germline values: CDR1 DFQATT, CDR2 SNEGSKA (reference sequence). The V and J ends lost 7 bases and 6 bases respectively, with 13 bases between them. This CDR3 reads CSVTSLANEQFF. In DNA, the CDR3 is TGCAGTGTTACATCCCTCGCCAATGAGCAGTTCTTC.

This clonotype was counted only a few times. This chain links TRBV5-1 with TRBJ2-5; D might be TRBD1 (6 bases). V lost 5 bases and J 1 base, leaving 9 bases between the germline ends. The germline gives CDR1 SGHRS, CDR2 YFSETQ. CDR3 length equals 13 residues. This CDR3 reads CASRTGSQETQYF. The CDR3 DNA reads TGCGCCAGCAGAACAGGGTCCCAAGAGACCCAGTACTTC.

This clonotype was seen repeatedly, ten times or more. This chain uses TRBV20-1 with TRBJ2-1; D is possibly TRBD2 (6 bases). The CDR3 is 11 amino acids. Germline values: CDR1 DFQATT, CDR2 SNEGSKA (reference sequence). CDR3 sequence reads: CGTSSYNEQFF. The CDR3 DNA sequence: TGCGGAACTAGCAGTTACAATGAGCAGTTCTTC.

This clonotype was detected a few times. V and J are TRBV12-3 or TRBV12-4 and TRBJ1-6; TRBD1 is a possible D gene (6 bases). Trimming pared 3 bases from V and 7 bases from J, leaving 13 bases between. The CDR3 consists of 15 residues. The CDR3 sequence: CASSLDQGFNSPLHF. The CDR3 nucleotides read TGTGCCAGCAGTTTGGATCAGGGGTTCAATTCACCCCTCCACTTT.

The CDR3 here is CASGPARGTEAFF. The CDR3 DNA follows: TGCGCCAGTGGACCGGCCCGGGGGACTGAAGCTTTCTTT. The chain recombines TRBV4-3 with TRBJ1-1, with D perhaps matching TRBD1 (5 bases). This CDR3 has 13 amino acids. Germline lookup yields CDR1 LGHNA and CDR2 YSLEER. V lost 9 bases and J 5 bases, leaving 16 bases between the germline ends.

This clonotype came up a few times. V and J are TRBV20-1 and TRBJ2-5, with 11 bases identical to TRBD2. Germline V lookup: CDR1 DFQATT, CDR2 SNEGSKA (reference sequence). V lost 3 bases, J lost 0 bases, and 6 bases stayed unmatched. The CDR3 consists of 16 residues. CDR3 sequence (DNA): TGCAGTGCTAGTTGGTGGGGACTAGCGGACCAAGAGACCCAGTACTTC. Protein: CSASWWGLADQETQYF.

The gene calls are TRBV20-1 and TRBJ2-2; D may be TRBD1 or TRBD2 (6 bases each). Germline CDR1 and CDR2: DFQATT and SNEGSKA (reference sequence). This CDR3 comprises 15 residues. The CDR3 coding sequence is TGCGGGGGGCCAGGGGTCAACCCGGCCACCGGGGAGCTGTTTTTT. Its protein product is CGGPGVNPATGELFF.

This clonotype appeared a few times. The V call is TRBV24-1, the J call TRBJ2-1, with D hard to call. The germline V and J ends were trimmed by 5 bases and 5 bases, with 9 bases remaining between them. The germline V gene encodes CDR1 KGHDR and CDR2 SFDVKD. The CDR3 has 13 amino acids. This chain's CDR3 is CATSVGTDNEQFF. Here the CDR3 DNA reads TGTGCCACCAGTGTTGGTACGGACAATGAGCAGTTCTTC.

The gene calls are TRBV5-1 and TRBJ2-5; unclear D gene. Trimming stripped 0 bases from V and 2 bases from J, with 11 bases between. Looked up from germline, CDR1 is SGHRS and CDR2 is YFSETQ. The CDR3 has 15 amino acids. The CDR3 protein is CASSLVGPYQETQYF. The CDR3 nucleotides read TGCGCCAGCAGCTTGGTTGGACCCTATCAAGAGACCCAGTACTTC.

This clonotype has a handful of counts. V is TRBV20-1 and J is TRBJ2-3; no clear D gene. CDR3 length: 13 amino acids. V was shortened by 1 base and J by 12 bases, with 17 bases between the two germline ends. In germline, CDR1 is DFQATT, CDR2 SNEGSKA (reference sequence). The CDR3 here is CSARAGGGSGQYF. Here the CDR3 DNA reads TGCAGTGCTAGAGCCGGCGGTGGATCCGGTCAGTATTTT.

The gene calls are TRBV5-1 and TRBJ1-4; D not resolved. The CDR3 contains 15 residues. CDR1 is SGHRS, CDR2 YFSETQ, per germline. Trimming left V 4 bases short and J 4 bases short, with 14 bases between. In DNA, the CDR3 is TGCGCCAGCAGCCCACCCGAGGACGGTAATGAAAAACTGTTTTTT. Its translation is CASSPPEDGNEKLFF.

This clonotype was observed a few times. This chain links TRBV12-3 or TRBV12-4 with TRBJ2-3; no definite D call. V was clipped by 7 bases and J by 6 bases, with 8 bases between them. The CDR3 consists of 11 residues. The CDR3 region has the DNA TGTGCCAGCACCTACTTCGATACGCAGTATTTT. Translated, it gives CASTYFDTQYF.

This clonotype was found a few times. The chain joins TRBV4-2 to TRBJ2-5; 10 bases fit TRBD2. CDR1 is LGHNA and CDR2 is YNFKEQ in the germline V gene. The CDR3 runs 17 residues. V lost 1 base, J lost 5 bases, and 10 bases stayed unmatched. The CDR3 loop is CASSQGTSGVKRETQYF. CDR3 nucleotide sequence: TGTGCCAGCAGCCAAGGGACTAGCGGCGTGAAGAGGGAGACCCAGTACTTC.

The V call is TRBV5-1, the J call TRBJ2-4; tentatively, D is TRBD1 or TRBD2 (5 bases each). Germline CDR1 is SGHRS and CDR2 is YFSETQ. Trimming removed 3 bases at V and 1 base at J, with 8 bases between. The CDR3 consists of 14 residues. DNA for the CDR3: TGCGCCAGCAGCTGGGACGTCGCCAAAAACATTCAGTACTTC. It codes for CASSWDVAKNIQYF.

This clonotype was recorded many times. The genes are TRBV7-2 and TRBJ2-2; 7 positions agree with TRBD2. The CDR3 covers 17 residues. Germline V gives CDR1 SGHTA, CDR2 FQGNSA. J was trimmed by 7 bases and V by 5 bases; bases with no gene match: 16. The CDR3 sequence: CASSPRDYPRGDGELFF. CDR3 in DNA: TGTGCCAGCAGCCCTCGGGACTACCCCCGTGGAGACGGGGAGCTGTTTTTT.

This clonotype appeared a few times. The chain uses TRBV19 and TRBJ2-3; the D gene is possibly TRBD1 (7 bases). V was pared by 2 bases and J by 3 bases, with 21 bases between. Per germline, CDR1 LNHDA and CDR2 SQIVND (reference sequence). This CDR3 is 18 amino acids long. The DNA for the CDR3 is TGTGCCAGTAGTATATCCGCCCCCGGCAGGGGGGTTACAGATACGCAGTATTTT. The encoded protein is CASSISAPGRGVTDTQYF.

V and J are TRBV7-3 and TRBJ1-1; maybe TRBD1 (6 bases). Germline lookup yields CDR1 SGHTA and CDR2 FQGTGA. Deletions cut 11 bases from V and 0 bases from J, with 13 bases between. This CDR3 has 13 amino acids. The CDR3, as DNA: TGTGCCCGCCTTAGGGGGATGAACACTGAAGCTTTCTTT. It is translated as CARLRGMNTEAFF.

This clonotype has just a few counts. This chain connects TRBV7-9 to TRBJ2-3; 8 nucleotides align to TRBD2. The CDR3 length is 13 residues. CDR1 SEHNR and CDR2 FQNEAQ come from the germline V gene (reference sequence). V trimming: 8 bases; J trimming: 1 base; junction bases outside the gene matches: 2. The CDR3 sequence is CASGTRGTDTQYF. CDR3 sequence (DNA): TGTGCCAGCGGGACTAGGGGCACAGATACGCAGTATTTT. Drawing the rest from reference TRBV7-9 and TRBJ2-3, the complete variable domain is DTGVSQNPRHKITKRGQNVTFRCDPISEHNRLYWYRQTLGQGPEFLTYFQNEAQLEKSRLLSDRFSAERPKGSFSTLEIQRTEQGDSAMYLCASGTRGTDTQYFGPGTRLTVL.